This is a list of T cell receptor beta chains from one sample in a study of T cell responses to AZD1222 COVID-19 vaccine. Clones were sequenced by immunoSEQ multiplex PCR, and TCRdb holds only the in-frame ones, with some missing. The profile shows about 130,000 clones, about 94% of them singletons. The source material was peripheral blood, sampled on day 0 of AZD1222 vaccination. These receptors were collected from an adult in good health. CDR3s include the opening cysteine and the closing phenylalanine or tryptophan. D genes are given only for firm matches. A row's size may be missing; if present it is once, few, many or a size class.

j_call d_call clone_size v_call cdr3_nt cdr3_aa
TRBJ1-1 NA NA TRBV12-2 TGTGCAAGTCGCTTCTCTACAGAGAACACTGAAGCTTTCTTT CASRFSTENTEAFF
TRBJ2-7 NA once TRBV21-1 TGTGCCAGCATCCTCGATGGGACAGGTCCCTACGAGCAGTACTTC CASILDGTGPYEQYF
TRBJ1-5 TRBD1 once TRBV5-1 TGCGCCAGCAGCCCTGGGACAGGGGAACAGCCCCAGCATTTT CASSPGTGEQPQHF
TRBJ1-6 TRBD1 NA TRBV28 TGTGCCAGCAGCCCCGGGACAGGGGGTTTACCCCTCCACTTT CASSPGTGGLPLHF
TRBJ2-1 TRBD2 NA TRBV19 TGTGCCAGTAGGGCTAGCGGGACTGAATATGAGCAGTTCTTC CASRASGTEYEQFF
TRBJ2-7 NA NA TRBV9 TGTGCCAGCAGCGTAGGGCTAGAAGGCTACGAGCAGTACTTC CASSVGLEGYEQYF
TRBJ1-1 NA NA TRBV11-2 TGTGCCAGCAGCTTAGTCGCGGTTAACACTGAAGCTTTCTTT CASSLVAVNTEAFF
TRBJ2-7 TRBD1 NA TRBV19 TGTGCCAGTAGTATCCAGGGGGCCGACCGAGGACCCGAGCAGTACTTC CASSIQGADRGPEQYF
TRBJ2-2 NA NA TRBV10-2 TGCGCCACCCTTTTGGACACATACACCGGGGAGCTGTTTTTT CATLLDTYTGELFF
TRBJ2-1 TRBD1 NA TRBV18 TGTGCCAGCTCACCACCGGGGACAGGGTACAATGAGCAGTTCTTC CASSPPGTGYNEQFF
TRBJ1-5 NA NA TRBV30 TGTGCCTGGAGTTCACGACACGCGGGGGGGAGCAATCAGCCCCAGCATTTT CAWSSRHAGGSNQPQHF
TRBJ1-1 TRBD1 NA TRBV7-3 TGTGCCAGCAGCTTACGGCAGGGGGGTGAAGCTTTCTTT CASSLRQGGEAFF